The 3 T cell receptor beta chains below were found in one sample sequenced in a study of blood T cell repertoires in COVID-19. Clones were sequenced by immunoSEQ multiplex PCR, and TCRdb holds only the in-frame ones, with some missing. Found here are about 36,000 clones, almost 90% of them singletons; the top ten hold approximately 26%. Source material: peripheral blood. The source of these receptors is a man in his 60s with active or convalescent COVID-19.

This chain links TRBV27 with TRBJ2-7; 10 bases are a match to TRBD1. CDR1 is MNHEY and CDR2 is SMNVEV in the germline V gene (reference sequence). This CDR3 comprises 14 residues. The junction had 6 bases not matched to a gene; V was cut back by 6 bases and J by 4 bases. The CDR3 region is CASRTQGQGYEQYF. Written as DNA, the CDR3 is TGTGCCAGCAGGACACAGGGACAGGGGTACGAGCAGTACTTC.

CDR3: CATSRPRTPLYNEQFF. CDR3 sequence (DNA): TGTGCCACCAGCAGACCTAGGACTCCCCTCTACAATGAGCAGTTCTTC. V is TRBV15 and J is TRBJ2-1, with TRBD2 as a possible D gene (5 bases). Germline V lookup: CDR1 LNHNV, CDR2 YYDKDF (reference sequence). The CDR3 totals 16 residues. V was pared by 2 bases and J by 3 bases, with 14 bases between.

This chain connects TRBV18 to TRBJ2-7; the match to TRBD1 covers 7 bases. There are 14 residues in the CDR3. Looked up from germline, CDR1 is KGHSH and CDR2 is LQKENI. The trim removed 3 bases at V and 3 bases at J, leaving 5 bases unmatched. In DNA form, the CDR3 reads TGTGCCAGCTCACCGGGGGACAGCTACTACGAGCAGTACTTC. Its translation is CASSPGDSYYEQYF.